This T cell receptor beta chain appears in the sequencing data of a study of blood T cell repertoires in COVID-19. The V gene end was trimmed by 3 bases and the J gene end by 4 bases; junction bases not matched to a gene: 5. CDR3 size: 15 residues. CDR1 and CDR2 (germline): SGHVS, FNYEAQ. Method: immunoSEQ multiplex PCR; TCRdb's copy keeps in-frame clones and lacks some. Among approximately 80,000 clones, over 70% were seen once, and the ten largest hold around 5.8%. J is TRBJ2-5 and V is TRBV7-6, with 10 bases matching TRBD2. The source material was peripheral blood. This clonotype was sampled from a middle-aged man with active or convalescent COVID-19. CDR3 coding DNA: TGTGCCAGCAGCTTTAGCGGGGGGCCAGGAGAGACCCAGTACTTC. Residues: CASSFSGGPGETQYF.